This entry features one TCR beta chain sequence. This specimen belongs to a study of blood T cell repertoires in COVID-19. Study details: Acute-phase and convalescent COVID-19 samples originated in the United States, Italy and Spain. PBMCs, B-cell-depleted T cells, or T cells provided the cDNA or gDNA that made up the material.

Per the authors' pipeline: Reference gene primer amplification gave nucleated cell count estimates. Only in-frame clones appear in the TCRdb table, and some are missing; sequencing was by immunoSEQ multiplex PCR. The DNA gave D and trimming, while V, J and clone size come from that table. Among some 70,000 clones listed, approximately 90% were seen once. The origin of this receptor is an older woman with acute or convalescent COVID-19. The sequencing input was peripheral blood.

The CDR3 reads CASSPRQGKNTEAFF. CDR3 DNA sequence: TGTGCCAGCAGCCCCCGACAGGGAAAGAACACTGAAGCTTTCTTT. V gene TRBV7-3 combines with J gene TRBJ1-1, with 7 bases aligning to TRBD1. Germline CDR1 is SGHTA and CDR2 is FQGTGA. The CDR3 extends over 15 amino acids. J gave up 1 base and V 5 bases, and 7 bases lay outside the gene matches.